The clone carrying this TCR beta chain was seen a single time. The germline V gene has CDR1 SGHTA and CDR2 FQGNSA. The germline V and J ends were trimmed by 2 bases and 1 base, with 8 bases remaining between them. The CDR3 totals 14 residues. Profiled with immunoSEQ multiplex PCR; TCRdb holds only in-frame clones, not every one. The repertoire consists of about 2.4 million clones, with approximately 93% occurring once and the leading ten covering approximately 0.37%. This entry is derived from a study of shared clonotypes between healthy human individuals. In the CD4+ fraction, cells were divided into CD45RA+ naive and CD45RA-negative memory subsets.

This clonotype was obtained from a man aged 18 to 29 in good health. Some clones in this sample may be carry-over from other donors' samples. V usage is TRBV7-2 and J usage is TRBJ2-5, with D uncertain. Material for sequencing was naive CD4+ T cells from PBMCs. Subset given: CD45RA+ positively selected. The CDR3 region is CASSLIVIQETQYF. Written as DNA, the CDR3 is TGTGCCAGCAGCTTAATAGTGATCCAAGAGACCCAGTACTTC.